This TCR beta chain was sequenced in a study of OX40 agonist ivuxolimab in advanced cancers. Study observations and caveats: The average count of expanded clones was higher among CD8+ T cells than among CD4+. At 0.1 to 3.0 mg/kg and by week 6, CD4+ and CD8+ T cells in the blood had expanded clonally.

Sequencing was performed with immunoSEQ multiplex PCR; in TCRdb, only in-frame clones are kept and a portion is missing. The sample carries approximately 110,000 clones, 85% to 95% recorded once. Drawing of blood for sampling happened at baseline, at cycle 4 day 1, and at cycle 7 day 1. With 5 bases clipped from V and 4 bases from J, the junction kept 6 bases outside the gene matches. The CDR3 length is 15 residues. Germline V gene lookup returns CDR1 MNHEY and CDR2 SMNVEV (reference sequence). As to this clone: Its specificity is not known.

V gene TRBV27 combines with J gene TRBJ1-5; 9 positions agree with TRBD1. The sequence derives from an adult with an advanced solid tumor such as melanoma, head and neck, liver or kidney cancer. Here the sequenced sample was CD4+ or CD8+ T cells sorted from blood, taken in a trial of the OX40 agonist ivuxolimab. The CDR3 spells CASSTGQGRNQPQHF. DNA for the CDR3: TGTGCCAGCAGTACGGGACAGGGTCGGAATCAGCCCCAGCATTTT.